What follows describes a single T cell receptor (beta chain). The CDR3 consists of 15 residues. These data belong to a study of monozygotic twins with inflammatory bowel disease. The TCR libraries each used total RNA (around 3,800 ng per library). With the 5' RACE reads reprocessed, TCRdb shows one record per CDR3 protein and no DNA. This sample's table reports a few hundred thousand distinct CDR3 sequences. The sequence derives from a human donor with ulcerative colitis or Crohn's disease, or a healthy co-twin of an affected twin (not recorded which). The specimen sequenced was blood. This rearrangement joins TRBV12-3 or TRBV12-4 to TRBJ2-1; the D gene TCRdb calls, TRBD1, cannot be checked with no DNA. The CDR3 sequence is CASSQGDRPYNEQFF.